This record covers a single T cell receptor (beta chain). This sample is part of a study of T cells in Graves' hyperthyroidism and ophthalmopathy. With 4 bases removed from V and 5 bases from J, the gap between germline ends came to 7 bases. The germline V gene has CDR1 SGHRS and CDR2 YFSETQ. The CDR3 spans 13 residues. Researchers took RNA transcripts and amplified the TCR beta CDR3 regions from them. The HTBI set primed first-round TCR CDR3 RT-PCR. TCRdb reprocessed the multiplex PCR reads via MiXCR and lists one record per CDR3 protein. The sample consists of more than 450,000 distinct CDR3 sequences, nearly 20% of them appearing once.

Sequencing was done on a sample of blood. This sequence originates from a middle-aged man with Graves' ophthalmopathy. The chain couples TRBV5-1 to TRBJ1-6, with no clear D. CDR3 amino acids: CASSLEDNSPLHF. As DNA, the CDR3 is TGCGCCAGCAGCCTGGAGGATAATTCACCCCTCCACTTT.